This TCR beta chain was captured in a study of T cells in Graves' hyperthyroidism and ophthalmopathy. Across the study: At initial diagnosis, before any treatment had begun, peripheral blood was obtained.

Clinical symptoms, serum thyroxine and TRAb, thyroid ultrasound and orbital computed tomography were used for the diagnoses. From around 11 ml of fresh peripheral blood, PBMCs were isolated. RNA transcripts provided the source from which TCR beta CDR3 regions were amplified. The study used the HTBI primer set for a first-round RT-PCR of the TCR CDR3. TCRdb called the multiplex PCR reads again in MiXCR, with one record for every CDR3 protein. The sample lists over 250,000 distinct CDR3 sequences, roughly 20% occurring once. V was clipped by 8 bases and J by 5 bases; unmatched bases: 9. Per germline, CDR1 SQVTM and CDR2 ANQGSEA. The CDR3 covers 13 residues.

The sequenced material came from blood. The V gene is TRBV29-1, the J gene TRBJ2-1, with TRBD2 matching over 7 bases. The receptor comes from a man between 25 and 39 years old with Graves' ophthalmopathy. CDR3 in DNA: TGCAGCCCTGCGAGACTAGCAGACAATGAGCAGTTCTTC. Translation gives CSPARLADNEQFF.